The present entry profiles one T cell receptor (beta chain) with its context. Sequenced by immunoSEQ multiplex PCR; TCRdb stores in-frame clones only, minus some. The table shows roughly 410,000 clones, with over 90% occurring only once. The CDR3 contains 13 residues. Germline V gene data show CDR1 as SGHRS and CDR2 as YFSETQ. V lost 1 base and J lost 3, with 4 bases in between. These data come from a study of shared T cell receptors in the human thymus. This sequence joins TRBV5-1 and TRBJ2-2; D ambiguous. The specimen sequenced was thymocytes. This sequence originates from a human donor. The CDR3: CASSLRHTGELFF. As DNA, the CDR3 is TGCGCCAGCAGCTTGAGGCACACCGGGGAGCTGTTTTTT.